What follows are 27 T cell receptor beta chains derived from one specimen sequenced in a study of blood T cell repertoires in COVID-19. Clones were read by immunoSEQ multiplex PCR, and TCRdb kept only the in-frame ones, dropping some. This table has around 190,000 clones, less than 80% appearing once. The sample was peripheral blood. All receptors derive from a woman in her fifties or sixties with acute or convalescent COVID-19.

The V and J genes are TRBV7-8 and TRBJ1-1, with 7 nucleotides matching TRBD1. Germline CDR1 is SGHVS and CDR2 is FQNEAQ. This CDR3 spans 16 amino acids. The V segment lost 4 bases and the J segment 4 bases; nucleotides outside the gene matches: 12. The chain's CDR3 is CASSSAYRGIGTEAFF. The CDR3 bases are TGTGCCAGCAGCTCGGCCTACAGGGGAATTGGCACTGAAGCTTTCTTT.

The chain uses TRBV29-1 and TRBJ2-1, with D possibly being TRBD1 (6 bases). CDR3 length: 15 amino acids. The V gene's germline CDR1 is SQVTM and CDR2 ANQGSEA. The V end was cut by 5 bases, the J end by 1 base, with 15 bases between. CDR3 sequence: CSVLSTGPSYNEQFF. The CDR3 bases are TGCAGCGTTCTCTCCACAGGGCCATCCTACAATGAGCAGTTCTTC.

CDR3 sequence (DNA): TGTGCCACCAGCAGAGAACGGAGGGGCAGGGCGAACACTGAAGCTTTCTTT. The encoded protein is CATSRERRGRANTEAFF. The chain uses TRBV15 and TRBJ1-1; a weak D match, TRBD1 (5 bases). Deletions cut 0 bases from V and 1 base from J, with 15 bases between. Looked up from germline, CDR1 is LNHNV and CDR2 is YYDKDF (reference sequence). CDR3 length equals 17 residues.

The rearrangement uses TRBV18 and TRBJ2-6; TRBD1 might be the D (6 bases). This CDR3 region has 19 residues. CDR1 KGHSH and CDR2 LQKENI come from the germline V gene. V lost 2 bases to trimming and J lost 1 base, with 18 bases between them. CDR3 region: CASSPLIQGKGSGANVLTF. The DNA for the CDR3 is TGTGCCAGCTCACCATTAATTCAGGGGAAGGGATCTGGGGCCAACGTCCTGACTTTC.

The genes are TRBV5-5 and TRBJ1-2, with 10 bases matching TRBD1. V lost 4 bases to trimming and J lost 5 bases; unmatched junction nucleotides: 5. The CDR3 length is 14 residues. CDR1 SGHKS and CDR2 YYEKEE come from the germline V gene (reference sequence). CDR3 in amino acids: CASSEDRGKYGYTF. Here the CDR3 DNA reads TGTGCCAGCAGCGAGGACAGGGGGAAATATGGCTACACCTTC.

The chain employs TRBV9 and TRBJ1-6; possible D gene TRBD1, 6 bases. The germline V and J ends were trimmed by 3 bases and 0 bases, with 10 bases remaining between them. Looked up from germline, CDR1 is SGDLS and CDR2 is YYNGEE. CDR3 length: 16 residues. CDR3 nucleotide sequence: TGTGCCAGCAGCGGACAGGCGAGCTCCTATAATTCACCCCTCCACTTT. It is translated as CASSGQASSYNSPLHF.

The genes are TRBV2 and TRBJ1-1; the D is unclear. CDR1 and CDR2 from the germline V gene are SNHLY and FYNNEI. This CDR3 contains 12 residues. Trimming cost V 6 bases and J 0 bases, with 5 bases left between them. The CDR3 spells CASRSVNTEAFF. The CDR3 nucleotides are TGTGCCAGCAGGTCGGTGAACACTGAAGCTTTCTTT.

The chain uses TRBV4-1 and TRBJ1-4, with 7 nucleotides matching TRBD1. CDR3 length equals 16 residues. Germline assignment: CDR1 MGHRA and CDR2 YSYEKL. V shed 4 bases and J 8 bases; nucleotides not matched to a gene: 13. The CDR3 protein is CASSPTNRGGREKLFF. Written as DNA, the CDR3 is TGCGCCAGCAGCCCGACCAACAGGGGAGGACGGGAAAAACTGTTTTTT.

The V gene is TRBV7-6, the J gene TRBJ2-7; possibly TRBD1 for D (6 bases). Trimming took 5 bases from V and 6 from J, leaving 11 bases between them. CDR1 and CDR2 from the germline V gene are SGHVS and FNYEAQ. The CDR3 contains 12 residues. The CDR3 nucleotides read TGTGCCAGCAGCAATCGCAGGGGCGAGCAGTACTTC. Its protein is CASSNRRGEQYF.

This clone was counted a few times. The gene calls are TRBV11-2 and TRBJ2-4; 10 bases map to TRBD1. The CDR3 contains 18 residues. Germline assignment: CDR1 SGHAT and CDR2 FQNNGV. The ends lost 4 bases at V and 0 bases at J; junction bases unmatched: 9. This CDR3 is CASSWTGGTSLAKNIQYF. The CDR3, as DNA: TGTGCCAGCAGCTGGACAGGGGGAACCTCACTAGCCAAAAACATTCAGTACTTC.

The chain uses TRBV11-3 and TRBJ2-7; 7 bases line up with TRBD1. Germline V gene sequence: CDR1 SGHNT, CDR2 YENEEA. With V trimmed by 3 bases and J by 4 bases, 6 bases remained unmatched. The CDR3 runs to 14 residues. The CDR3 loop is CASSLRQGNYEQYF. The CDR3 DNA sequence: TGTGCCAGCAGCTTGAGACAGGGTAATTACGAGCAGTACTTC.

This clone came up a few times. V gene TRBV12-5 combines with J gene TRBJ1-6; 7 bases match TRBD1. This CDR3 contains 21 residues. The V and J ends lost 2 bases and 9 bases, in that order; junction bases with no gene match: 25. CDR1 and CDR2 from the germline V gene are LGHNT and FRNRAP. The CDR3 here is CASGLFPGQSLALGTISPLHF. The CDR3 DNA sequence: TGTGCTAGTGGTTTGTTCCCGGGACAGTCCCTAGCCCTAGGAACAATTTCACCCCTCCACTTT.

The V gene is TRBV3-1 (or the pseudogene TRBV3-2), the J gene TRBJ2-1; maybe TRBD2 (6 bases). V gave up 0 bases and J gave up 6 bases, with 12 bases separating them. Germline loops: CDR1 LGHDT, CDR2 YNNKEL (reference sequence). CDR3 size: 15 residues. The CDR3 nucleotides read TGTGCCAGCAGCCAAGAGGGAGGTGGATTCAATGAGCAGTTCTTC. It codes for CASSQEGGGFNEQFF.

The V call is TRBV18, the J call TRBJ1-5; D might be TRBD1 (5 bases). V lost 3 bases to trimming and J lost 7 bases, with 7 bases between them. The CDR3 is 12 residues long. Germline V gene lookup returns CDR1 KGHSH and CDR2 LQKENI. CDR3 DNA: TGTGCCAGCTCACCCCAGGGACAGCCCCAGCATTTT. This codes for CASSPQGQPQHF.

This chain connects TRBV4-3 to TRBJ2-2, with TRBD2 matching over 9 bases. V shed 4 bases and J 4 bases; nucleotides not matched to a gene: 10. Germline-derived CDR1 and CDR2 are LGHNA and YSLEER. CDR3 size: 17 residues. The CDR3 sequence: CASSRNLAGTPTGELFF. The CDR3 bases are TGCGCCAGCAGCCGAAACCTAGCGGGAACTCCCACCGGGGAGCTGTTTTTT.

V and J are TRBV6-1 and TRBJ2-1; 7 bases line up with TRBD2. The CDR3 has 13 amino acids. Germline CDR1 and CDR2: MNHNS and SASEGT. V shed 6 bases, J shed 7 bases, and the junction held 6 bases outside the gene matches. The CDR3 sequence is CASSGGRTNEQFF. CDR3 nucleotides: TGTGCCAGCAGCGGCGGGAGAACAAATGAGCAGTTCTTC.

This clone was detected a few times. The CDR3 sequence: CASSLAGGNSNQPQHF. The DNA of the CDR3 is TGTGCCAGCAGCTTAGCGGGAGGGAATAGCAATCAGCCCCAGCATTTT. The chain uses TRBV7-9 and TRBJ1-5; no definite D call. The V end was cut by 0 bases, the J end by 0 bases, with 9 bases between. Germline lookup yields CDR1 SEHNR and CDR2 FQNEAQ (reference sequence). The CDR3 covers 16 residues.

The rearrangement uses TRBV9 and TRBJ2-5, with D tentatively TRBD2 (6 bases). Germline V gives CDR1 SGDLS, CDR2 YYNGEE. The V end was cut by 6 bases, the J end by 3 bases, with 12 bases between. CDR3 length: 13 amino acids. CDR3 nucleotide sequence: TGTGCCAGCAACACCTGGGGGGAAGAGACCCAGTACTTC. The encoded protein is CASNTWGEETQYF.

This rearrangement joins TRBV5-6 to TRBJ1-1; 8 positions match TRBD1. The V gene end was trimmed by 0 bases and the J gene end by 10 bases; junction bases not matched to a gene: 8. The CDR3 runs to 14 residues. The V gene's germline CDR1 is SGHDT and CDR2 YYEEEE. CDR3 amino acids: CASSLGRRGLGAFF. In DNA form, the CDR3 reads TGTGCCAGCAGCTTGGGCCGCAGGGGGCTCGGAGCTTTCTTT. Variable domain in full (rest from reference TRBV5-6 and TRBJ1-1): DAGVTQSPTHLIKTRGQQVTLRCSPKSGHDTVSWYQQALGQGPQFIFQYYEEEERQRGNFPDRFSGHQFPNYSSELNVNALLLGDSALYLCASSLGRRGLGAFFGQGTRLTVV.

The rearrangement joins TRBV12-5 to TRBJ1-2; 8 nucleotides align to TRBD1. V lost 0 bases, J lost 2 bases, and 8 bases stayed unmatched. The CDR3 spans 17 residues. Germline V lookup: CDR1 LGHNT, CDR2 FRNRAP. The CDR3 sequence: CASGLVPEAGGNYGYTF. DNA for the CDR3: TGTGCTAGTGGTTTGGTACCGGAGGCAGGGGGCAACTATGGCTACACCTTC.

The sample holds a few counts of this clone. The V gene is TRBV14, the J gene TRBJ2-1, with TRBD2 matching 8 bases. V lost 4 bases, J lost 0 bases, and 8 bases stayed unmatched. The CDR3 runs to 17 residues. Germline V gene sequence: CDR1 SGHDN, CDR2 FVKESK. CDR3 region: CASSPWGGGYSYNEQFF. DNA of the CDR3: TGTGCCAGCAGCCCGTGGGGCGGGGGGTACTCCTACAATGAGCAGTTCTTC. Looking up the rest from reference TRBV14 and TRBJ2-1 gives the full variable domain: EAGVTQFPSHSVIEKGQTVTLRCDPISGHDNLYWYRRVMGKEIKFLLHFVKESKQDESGMPNNRFLAERTGGTYSTLKVQPAELEDSGVYFCASSPWGGGYSYNEQFFGPGTRLTVL.

This chain uses TRBV28 with TRBJ2-5; 8 bases agree with TRBD1. Germline lookup yields CDR1 MDHEN and CDR2 SYDVKM. The CDR3 runs 15 residues. V lost 7 bases, J lost 4 bases, and 11 bases stayed unmatched. Here the CDR3 reads CASTTTRQGIETQYF. Here the CDR3 DNA reads TGTGCCAGCACCACCACGCGACAGGGGATAGAGACCCAGTACTTC.

In this sample, this clone turned up a few times. The chain uses TRBV6-5 and TRBJ1-4; 7 bases align to TRBD1. Germline V gene sequence: CDR1 MNHEY, CDR2 SVGAGI. The CDR3 has 14 amino acids. V lost 10 bases and J lost 8; bases outside the gene matches: 13. The CDR3 is CATARGLDGEKLFF. CDR3 sequence (DNA): TGTGCCACAGCAAGGGGGCTTGACGGGGAAAAACTGTTTTTT.

The chain carries TRBV12-5 and TRBJ2-3, with D maybe TRBD2 (6 bases). CDR1 is LGHNT and CDR2 is FRNRAP in the germline V gene. This CDR3 comprises 14 residues. The V end lost 4 bases, the J end lost 6 bases, and 14 bases lay between the germline ends. DNA of the CDR3: TGTGCTAGTGGTTGGGGGGAGAGACTGGATACGCAGTATTTT. Translated, it gives CASGWGERLDTQYF.

J is TRBJ2-7 and V is TRBV6-6, with TRBD1 matching over 8 bases. V trimming: 6 bases; J trimming: 3 bases; junction bases outside the gene matches: 7. This CDR3 comprises 14 residues. The germline V gene encodes CDR1 MNHNY and CDR2 SVGAGI (reference sequence). The CDR3 DNA follows: TGTGCCAGCAGGGTCCGGGACAGGCTCTACGAGCAGTACTTC. Its protein product is CASRVRDRLYEQYF.

The gene calls are TRBV2 and TRBJ2-7, with unresolved D. The CDR3 covers 15 residues. Germline V lookup: CDR1 SNHLY, CDR2 FYNNEI. V lost 6 bases and J 0 bases, leaving 15 bases between the germline ends. The CDR3 here is CASSLLGLYSYEQYF. CDR3 DNA: TGTGCCAGCAGCCTCCTCGGGTTATACTCCTACGAGCAGTACTTC.

The V gene is TRBV29-1, the J gene TRBJ2-1; 7 positions agree with TRBD2. V was clipped by 4 bases and J by 0 bases; unmatched bases: 3. There are 14 residues in the CDR3. Germline loops: CDR1 SQVTM, CDR2 ANQGSEA. The CDR3 loop reads CSVGSGISYNEQFF. The CDR3 DNA sequence: TGCAGCGTTGGGAGCGGGATCTCCTACAATGAGCAGTTCTTC.